Presented here are 5 T cell receptor beta chains from one specimen sequenced in a study of blood T cell repertoires in COVID-19. The method was immunoSEQ multiplex PCR; TCRdb's version includes in-frame clones alone and lacks a portion of them. The sample yields around 80,000 clones, 88% seen once. Sequenced sample: peripheral blood. The receptors come from a human donor in a cohort sampled during active COVID-19.

The chain couples TRBV3-1 (or the pseudogene TRBV3-2) to TRBJ1-3; D is ambiguous. Germline V CDR1 and CDR2: LGHDT, YNNKEL (reference sequence). The V end lost 1 base, the J end lost 0 bases, and 10 bases lay between the germline ends. This CDR3 has 16 residues. The CDR3, as DNA: TGTGCCAGCAGCCAAGTATACTCCTACTCTGGAAACACCATATATTTT. Translated, it gives CASSQVYSYSGNTIYF.

The chain links TRBV9 to TRBJ2-1, with a possible D match to TRBD2 (6 bases). With 0 bases removed from V and 1 base from J, the gap between germline ends came to 8 bases. Germline V gives CDR1 SGDLS, CDR2 YYNGEE. The CDR3 loop spans 15 amino acids. CDR3 DNA: TGTGCCAGCAGCGTAGGCGGGATGTCCTACAATGAGCAGTTCTTC. Its protein product is CASSVGGMSYNEQFF.

DNA of the CDR3: TGTGCCAGCAGCTTAGCGGGCCTCAGGGGCAATCAGCCCCAGCATTTT. It specifies CASSLAGLRGNQPQHF. The chain is built from TRBV7-8 and TRBJ1-5, with D possibly matching TRBD1 (5 bases). Germline V gene lookup returns CDR1 SGHVS and CDR2 FQNEAQ. The CDR3 runs to 16 residues. Trimming shortened V by 0 bases and J by 2 bases, and 11 bases separated the two germline ends.

This clone was seen a single time. J is TRBJ2-3 and V is TRBV5-4; 16 bases are a match to TRBD2. Germline CDR1 SGHNT, CDR2 YYREEE (reference sequence). J was trimmed by 1 base and V by 4 bases; bases with no gene match: 9. The CDR3 covers 19 residues. CDR3 in DNA: TGTGCCAGCAGCGAGATGGGACTAGCGGGGGGGCAAGGCACAGATACGCAGTATTTT. Its protein is CASSEMGLAGGQGTDTQYF.

V and J are TRBV7-6 and TRBJ1-4; 7 positions agree with TRBD1. The germline V gene encodes CDR1 SGHVS and CDR2 FNYEAQ. The CDR3 covers 15 residues. The trim removed 5 bases at V and 5 bases at J, leaving 8 bases unmatched. The CDR3 sequence is CASSRGGRVNEKLFF. The CDR3 region has the DNA TGTGCCAGCAGCCGAGGGGGCAGGGTGAATGAAAAACTGTTTTTT.